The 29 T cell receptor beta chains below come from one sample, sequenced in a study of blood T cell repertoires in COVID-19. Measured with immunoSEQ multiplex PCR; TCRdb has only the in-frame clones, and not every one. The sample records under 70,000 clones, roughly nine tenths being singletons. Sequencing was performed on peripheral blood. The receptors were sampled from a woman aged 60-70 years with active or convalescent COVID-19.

The CDR3 DNA follows: TGTGCCAGCAGTTACTCGGCGGGAGGGTCCAAAAACATTCAGTACTTC. This encodes CASSYSAGGSKNIQYF. The chain couples TRBV6-6 to TRBJ2-4; 9 nucleotides agree with TRBD2. Germline CDR1 and CDR2: MNHNY and SVGAGI (reference sequence). The CDR3 consists of 16 residues. After removal of 0 bases from V and 2 bases from J, the junction contained 2 bases not matched to a gene.

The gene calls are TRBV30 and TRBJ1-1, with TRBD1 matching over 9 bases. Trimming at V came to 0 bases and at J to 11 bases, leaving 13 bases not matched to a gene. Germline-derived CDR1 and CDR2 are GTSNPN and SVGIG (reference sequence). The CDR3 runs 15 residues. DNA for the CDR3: TGTGCCTGGAGTGTTGGTGCCGGGACAGGGAGAGAGGCTTTCTTT. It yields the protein CAWSVGAGTGREAFF.

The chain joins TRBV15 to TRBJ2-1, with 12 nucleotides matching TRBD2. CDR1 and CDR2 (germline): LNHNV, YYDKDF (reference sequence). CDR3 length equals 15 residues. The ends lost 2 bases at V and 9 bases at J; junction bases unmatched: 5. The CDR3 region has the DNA TGTGCCACCAGCAGAAGACTAGCGGGAGAGGCTGAGCAGTTCTTC. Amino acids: CATSRRLAGEAEQFF.

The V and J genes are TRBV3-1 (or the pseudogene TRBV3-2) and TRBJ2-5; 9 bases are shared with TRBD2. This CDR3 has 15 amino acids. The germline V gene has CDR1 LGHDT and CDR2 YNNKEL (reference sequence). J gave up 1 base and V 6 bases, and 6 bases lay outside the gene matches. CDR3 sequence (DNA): TGTGCCAGCAGTCGACTAGCGGACCTCCAAGAGACCCAGTACTTC. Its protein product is CASSRLADLQETQYF.

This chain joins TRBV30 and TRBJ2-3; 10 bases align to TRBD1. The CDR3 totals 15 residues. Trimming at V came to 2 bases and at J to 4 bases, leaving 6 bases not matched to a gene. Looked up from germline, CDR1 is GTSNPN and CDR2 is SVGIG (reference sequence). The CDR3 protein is CAWSPPGQGPDTQYF. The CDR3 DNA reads TGTGCCTGGAGTCCTCCGGGACAGGGGCCAGATACGCAGTATTTT.

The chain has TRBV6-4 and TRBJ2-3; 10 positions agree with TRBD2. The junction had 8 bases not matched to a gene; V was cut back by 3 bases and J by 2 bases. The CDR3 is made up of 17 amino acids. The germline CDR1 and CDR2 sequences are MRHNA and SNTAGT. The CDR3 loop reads CASSEGTSALFTDTQYF. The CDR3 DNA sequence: TGTGCCAGCAGTGAGGGGACTAGCGCGTTGTTCACAGATACGCAGTATTTT.

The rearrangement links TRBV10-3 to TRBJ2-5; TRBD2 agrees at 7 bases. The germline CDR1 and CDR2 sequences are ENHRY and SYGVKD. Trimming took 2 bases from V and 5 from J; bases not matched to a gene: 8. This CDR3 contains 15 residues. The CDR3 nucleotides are TGTGCCATCAGTGAGGGACTAGGTGTAGGTGAGACCCAGTACTTC. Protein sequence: CAISEGLGVGETQYF.

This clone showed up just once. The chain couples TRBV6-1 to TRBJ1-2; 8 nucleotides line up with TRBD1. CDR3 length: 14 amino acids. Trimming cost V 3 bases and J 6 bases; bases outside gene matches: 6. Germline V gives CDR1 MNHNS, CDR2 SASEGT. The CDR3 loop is CASSDQTGVDGYTF. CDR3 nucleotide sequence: TGTGCCAGCAGTGACCAGACAGGGGTGGATGGCTACACCTTC.

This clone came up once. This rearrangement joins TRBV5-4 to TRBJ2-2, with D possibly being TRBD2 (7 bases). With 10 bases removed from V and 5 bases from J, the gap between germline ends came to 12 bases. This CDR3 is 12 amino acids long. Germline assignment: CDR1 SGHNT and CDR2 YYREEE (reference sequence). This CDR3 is CASGRGTGELFF. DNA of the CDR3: TGTGCCTCGGGGAGGGGGACCGGGGAGCTGTTTTTT.

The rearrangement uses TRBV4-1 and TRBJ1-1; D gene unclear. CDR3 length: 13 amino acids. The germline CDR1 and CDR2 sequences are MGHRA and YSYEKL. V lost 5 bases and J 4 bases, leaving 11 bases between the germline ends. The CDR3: CASSYVGGTEAFF. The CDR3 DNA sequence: TGCGCCAGCAGCTACGTGGGAGGCACTGAAGCTTTCTTT.

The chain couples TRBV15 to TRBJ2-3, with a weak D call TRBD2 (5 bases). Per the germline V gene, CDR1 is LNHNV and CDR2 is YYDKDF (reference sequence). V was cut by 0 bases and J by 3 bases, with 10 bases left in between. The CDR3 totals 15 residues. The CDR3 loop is CATSRDHPGTDTQYF. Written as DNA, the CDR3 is TGTGCCACCAGCAGAGATCACCCGGGGACAGATACGCAGTATTTT.

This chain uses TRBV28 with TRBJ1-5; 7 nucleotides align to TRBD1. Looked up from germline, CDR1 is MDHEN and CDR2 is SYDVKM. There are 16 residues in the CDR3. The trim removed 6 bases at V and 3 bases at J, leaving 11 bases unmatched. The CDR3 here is CASSTGQRSYNQPQHF. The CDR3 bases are TGTGCCAGCAGCACGGGACAGCGATCTTACAATCAGCCCCAGCATTTT.

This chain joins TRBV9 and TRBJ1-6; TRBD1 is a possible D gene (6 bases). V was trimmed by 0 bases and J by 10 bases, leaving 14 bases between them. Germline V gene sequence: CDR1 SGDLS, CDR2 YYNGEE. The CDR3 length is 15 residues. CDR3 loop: CASSVAGGQGSPLHF. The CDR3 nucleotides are TGTGCCAGCAGCGTAGCGGGGGGGCAAGGATCACCCCTCCACTTT.

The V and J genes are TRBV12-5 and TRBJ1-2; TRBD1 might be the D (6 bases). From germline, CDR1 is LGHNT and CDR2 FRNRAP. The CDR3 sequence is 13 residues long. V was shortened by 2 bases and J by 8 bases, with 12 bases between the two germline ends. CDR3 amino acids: CASGLNRESGYTF. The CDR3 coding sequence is TGTGCTAGTGGTTTGAACAGGGAGAGCGGCTACACCTTC. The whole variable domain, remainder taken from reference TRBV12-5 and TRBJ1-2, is DARVTQTPRHKVTEMGQEVTMRCQPILGHNTVFWYRQTMMQGLELLAYFRNRAPLDDSGMPKDRFSAEMPDATLATLKIQPSEPRDSAVYFCASGLNRESGYTFGSGTRLTVV.

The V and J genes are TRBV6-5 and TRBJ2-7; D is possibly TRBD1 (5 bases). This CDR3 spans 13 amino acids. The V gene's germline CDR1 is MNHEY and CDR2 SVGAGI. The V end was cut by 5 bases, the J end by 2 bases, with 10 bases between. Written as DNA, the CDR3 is TGTGCCAGCAGTCTCGACAGCCCCTACGAGCAGTACTTC. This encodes CASSLDSPYEQYF.

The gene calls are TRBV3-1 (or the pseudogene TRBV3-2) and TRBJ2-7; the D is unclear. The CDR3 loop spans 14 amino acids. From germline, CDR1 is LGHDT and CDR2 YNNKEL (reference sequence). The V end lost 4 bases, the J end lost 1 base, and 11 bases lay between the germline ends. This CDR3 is CASSPPTMSYEQYF. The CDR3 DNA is TGTGCCAGCAGCCCCCCGACAATGTCCTACGAGCAGTACTTC.

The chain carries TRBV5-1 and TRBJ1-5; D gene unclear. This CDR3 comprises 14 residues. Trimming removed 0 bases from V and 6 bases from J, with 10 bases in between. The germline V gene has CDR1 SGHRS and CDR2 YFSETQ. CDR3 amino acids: CASSLDHRGQPQHF. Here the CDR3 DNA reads TGCGCCAGCAGCTTGGATCATCGGGGTCAGCCCCAGCATTTT.

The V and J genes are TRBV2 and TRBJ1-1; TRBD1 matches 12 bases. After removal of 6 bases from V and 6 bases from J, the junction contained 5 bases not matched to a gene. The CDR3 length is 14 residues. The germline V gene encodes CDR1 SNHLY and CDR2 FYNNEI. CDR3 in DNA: TGTGCCAGCAGCGGGACAGGGGGCTTTGCTGAAGCTTTCTTT. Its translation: CASSGTGGFAEAFF. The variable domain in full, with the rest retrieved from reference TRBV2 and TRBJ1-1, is EPEVTQTPSHQVTQMGQEVILRCVPISNHLYFYWYRQILGQKVEFLVSFYNNEISEKSEIFDDQFSVERPDGSNFTLKIRSTKLEDSAMYFCASSGTGGFAEAFFGQGTRLTVV.

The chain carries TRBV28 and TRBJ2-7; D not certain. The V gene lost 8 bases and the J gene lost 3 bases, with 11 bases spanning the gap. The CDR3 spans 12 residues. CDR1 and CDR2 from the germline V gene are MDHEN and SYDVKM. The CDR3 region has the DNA TGTGCCAGCGCTAAACCGCACTACGAGCAGTACTTC. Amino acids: CASAKPHYEQYF.

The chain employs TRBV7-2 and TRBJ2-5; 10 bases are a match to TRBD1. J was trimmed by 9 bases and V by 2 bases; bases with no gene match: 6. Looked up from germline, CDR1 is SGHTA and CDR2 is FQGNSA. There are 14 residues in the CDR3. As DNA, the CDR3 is TGTGCCAGCAGCTTACGGGACAGGGGTTCAGCCCAGTACTTC. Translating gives CASSLRDRGSAQYF.

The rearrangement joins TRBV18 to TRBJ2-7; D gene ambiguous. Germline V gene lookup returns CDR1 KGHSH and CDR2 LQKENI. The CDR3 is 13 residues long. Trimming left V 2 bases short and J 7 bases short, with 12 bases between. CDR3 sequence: CASSPIGIGEQYF. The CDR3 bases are TGTGCCAGCTCACCAATTGGTATCGGGGAGCAGTACTTC.

CDR3 coding DNA: TGCGCCAGCAGCTTGCTAACCGGGCAGGGCTATGGCTACACCTTC. Protein sequence: CASSLLTGQGYGYTF. V and J are TRBV5-1 and TRBJ1-2, with TRBD1 as a possible D gene (5 bases). Trimming stripped 1 base from V and 4 bases from J, with 14 bases between. Germline V gene lookup returns CDR1 SGHRS and CDR2 YFSETQ. CDR3 length: 15 amino acids.

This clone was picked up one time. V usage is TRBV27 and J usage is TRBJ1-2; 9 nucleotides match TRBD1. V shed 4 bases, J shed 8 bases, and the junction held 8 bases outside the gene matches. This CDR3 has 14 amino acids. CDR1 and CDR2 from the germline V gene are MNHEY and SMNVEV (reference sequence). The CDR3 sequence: CASSWDRAGFGYTF. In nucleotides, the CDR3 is TGTGCCAGCAGTTGGGACAGGGCGGGGTTCGGCTACACCTTC.

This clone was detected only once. The CDR3 here is CASLKDRGNGYTF. The CDR3 DNA reads TGTGCCAGTCTCAAGGACAGGGGGAATGGCTACACCTTC. The J gene is TRBJ1-2, the V gene TRBV28; 10 positions agree with TRBD1. The CDR3 is 13 amino acids. Trimming removed 9 bases from V and 6 bases from J; junction bases left unmatched: 7. Germline-derived CDR1 and CDR2 are MDHEN and SYDVKM.

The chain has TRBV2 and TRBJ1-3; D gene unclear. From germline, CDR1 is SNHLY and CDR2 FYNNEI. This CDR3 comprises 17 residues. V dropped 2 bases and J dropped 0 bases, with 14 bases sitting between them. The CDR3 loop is CASSESPVFYSGNTIYF. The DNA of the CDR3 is TGTGCCAGCAGTGAATCCCCTGTGTTTTACTCTGGAAACACCATATATTTT. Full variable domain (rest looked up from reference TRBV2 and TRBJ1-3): EPEVTQTPSHQVTQMGQEVILRCVPISNHLYFYWYRQILGQKVEFLVSFYNNEISEKSEIFDDQFSVERPDGSNFTLKIRSTKLEDSAMYFCASSESPVFYSGNTIYFGEGSWLTVV.

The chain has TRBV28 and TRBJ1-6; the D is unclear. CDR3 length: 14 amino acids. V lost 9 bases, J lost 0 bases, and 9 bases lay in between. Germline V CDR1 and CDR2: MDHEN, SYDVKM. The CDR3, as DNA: TGTGCCAGTTTATTGAGCTCCTATAATTCACCCCTCCACTTT. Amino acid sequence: CASLLSSYNSPLHF.

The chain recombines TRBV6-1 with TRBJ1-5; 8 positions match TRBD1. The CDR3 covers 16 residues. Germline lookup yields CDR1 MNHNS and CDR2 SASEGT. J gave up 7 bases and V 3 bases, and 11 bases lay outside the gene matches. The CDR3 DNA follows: TGTGCCAGCAGTGATCCGACAGGGGTATTAGGGCAGCCCCAGCATTTT. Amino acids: CASSDPTGVLGQPQHF.

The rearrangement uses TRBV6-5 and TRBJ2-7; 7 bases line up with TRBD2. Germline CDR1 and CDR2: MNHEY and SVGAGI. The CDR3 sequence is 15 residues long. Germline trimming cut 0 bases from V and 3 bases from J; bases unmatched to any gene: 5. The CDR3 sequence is CASSYSGLADYEQYF. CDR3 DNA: TGTGCCAGCAGTTACTCGGGGCTAGCGGACTACGAGCAGTACTTC.

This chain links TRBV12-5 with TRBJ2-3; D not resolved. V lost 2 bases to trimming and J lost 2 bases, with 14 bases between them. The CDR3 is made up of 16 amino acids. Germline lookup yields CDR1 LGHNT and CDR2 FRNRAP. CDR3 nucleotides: TGTGCTAGTGGTTTGTCCCCTCTCGGTTACACAGATACGCAGTATTTT. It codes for CASGLSPLGYTDTQYF. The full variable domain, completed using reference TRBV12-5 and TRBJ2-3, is DARVTQTPRHKVTEMGQEVTMRCQPILGHNTVFWYRQTMMQGLELLAYFRNRAPLDDSGMPKDRFSAEMPDATLATLKIQPSEPRDSAVYFCASGLSPLGYTDTQYFGPGTRLTVL.